This entry lists 4 T cell receptor beta chains sequenced from one sample in a study of blood T cell repertoires in COVID-19 (dated by TCRdb to 2018 to 2021). The library was obtained by the immunoSEQ multiplex PCR assay. TCRdb re-hosts the immuneACCESS table, in-frame sequences only. Its copies lack some clones; in the studies checked, an unresolved V gene accounts for under half of them, and the cause for the rest is not known. This sample has 36,000 or so clones in its table, and around 88% of those were observed once. The leading ten clones occupy approximately 5% of the sample. Sequenced input: peripheral blood. The receptors originated from a woman in her 70s with active COVID-19.

The chain has TRBV2 and TRBJ2-5; tentative D call: TRBD2 (7 bases). V was pared by 6 bases and J by 1 base, with 24 bases between. Germline CDR1 SNHLY, CDR2 FYNNEI. The CDR3 covers 18 residues. Written as DNA, the CDR3 is TGTGCCAGCAGCAGATCCATGGGAAGGGGGGGAGCCCAAGAGACCCAGTACTTC. Translating it yields CASSRSMGRGGAQETQYF. Complete variable domain (other parts from reference TRBV2 and TRBJ2-5): EPEVTQTPSHQVTQMGQEVILRCVPISNHLYFYWYRQILGQKVEFLVSFYNNEISEKSEIFDDQFSVERPDGSNFTLKIRSTKLEDSAMYFCASSRSMGRGGAQETQYFGPGTRLLVL.

Here the CDR3 DNA reads TGTGCCAGCCGGGACATCGCCTACGAGCAGTACTTC. Translation gives CASRDIAYEQYF. The chain recombines TRBV27 with TRBJ2-7; perhaps TRBD1 as D (6 bases). V was clipped by 8 bases and J by 2 bases, with 10 bases between them. Per the germline V gene, CDR1 is MNHEY and CDR2 is SMNVEV (reference sequence). CDR3 length: 12 residues.

The rearrangement joins TRBV19 to TRBJ2-3, with 8 bases aligning to TRBD2. The V gene's germline CDR1 is LNHDA and CDR2 SQIVND (reference sequence). The CDR3 contains 14 residues. V lost 7 bases to trimming and J lost 4 bases; unmatched junction nucleotides: 7. CDR3 sequence (DNA): TGTGCCAGTACCCCGGGGGGGGTCGCAGATACGCAGTATTTT. This codes for CASTPGGVADTQYF.

The CDR3 region is CASSSSGGQETQYF. The CDR3 coding sequence is TGCGCCAGCAGCTCATCGGGGGGCCAGGAGACCCAGTACTTC. This chain connects TRBV5-1 to TRBJ2-5, with D perhaps TRBD2 (7 bases). Germline V gene sequence: CDR1 SGHRS, CDR2 YFSETQ. The CDR3 is 14 amino acids. Trimming took 3 bases from V and 5 from J, leaving 14 bases between them.